This TCR beta chain comes out of a study of cytomegalovirus exposure and HLA in healthy donors. Germline CDR1 is SGHNT and CDR2 is YYREEE (reference sequence). The germline V and J ends were trimmed by 5 bases and 10 bases, with 16 bases remaining between them. The CDR3 loop spans 14 amino acids. A multiplex PCR was run with 60 Vbeta primers and 13 Jbeta primers. Only in-frame clones appear in the TCRdb table, and some are missing; sequencing was by immunoSEQ multiplex PCR. Among under 150,000 clones, 70% to 85% were seen once, and the ten largest hold approximately 3%. The chain recombines TRBV5-4 with TRBJ1-6; D perhaps matches TRBD1 (6 bases). The sequencing input was PBMCs. This clonotype was sampled from a boy between 2 and 10 years old in good health and CMV-seronegative. CDR3 loop: CASSLAGGLSPLHF. The DNA of the CDR3 is TGTGCCAGCAGTCTCGCGGGGGGGCTATCACCCCTCCACTTT.